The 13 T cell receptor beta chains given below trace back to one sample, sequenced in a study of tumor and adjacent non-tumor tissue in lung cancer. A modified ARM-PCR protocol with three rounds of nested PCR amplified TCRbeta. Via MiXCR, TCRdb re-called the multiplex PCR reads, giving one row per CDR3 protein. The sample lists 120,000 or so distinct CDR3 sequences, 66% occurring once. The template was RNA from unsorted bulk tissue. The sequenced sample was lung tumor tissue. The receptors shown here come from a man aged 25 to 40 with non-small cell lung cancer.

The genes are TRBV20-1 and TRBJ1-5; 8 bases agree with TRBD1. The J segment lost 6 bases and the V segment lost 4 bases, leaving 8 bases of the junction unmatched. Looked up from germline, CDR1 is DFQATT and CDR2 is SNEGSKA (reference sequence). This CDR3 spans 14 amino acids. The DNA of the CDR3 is TGCAGTGCTACCCTGGACAGGGCTGGTCAGCCCCAGCATTTT. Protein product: CSATLDRAGQPQHF.

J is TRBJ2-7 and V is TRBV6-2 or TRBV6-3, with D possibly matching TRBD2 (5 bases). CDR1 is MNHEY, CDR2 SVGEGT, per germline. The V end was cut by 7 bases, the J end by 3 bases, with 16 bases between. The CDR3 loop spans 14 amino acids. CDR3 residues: CASITVTGGYEQYF. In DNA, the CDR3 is TGTGCCAGCATAACCGTGACCGGAGGCTACGAGCAGTACTTC.

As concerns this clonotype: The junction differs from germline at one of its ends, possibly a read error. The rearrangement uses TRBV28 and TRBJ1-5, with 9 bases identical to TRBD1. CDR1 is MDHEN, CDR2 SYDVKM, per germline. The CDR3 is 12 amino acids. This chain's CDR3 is CACWTGAQSQHF. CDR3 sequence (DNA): TGTGCCTGTTGGACAGGGGCTCAGTCCCAACATTTT.

The CDR3 here is CASSTTSGGARDTQYF. The CDR3 nucleotides read TGTGCCAGCAGTACTACTAGCGGGGGGGCAAGGGATACGCAGTATTTT. J is TRBJ2-3 and V is TRBV6-5; 13 bases are a match to TRBD2. V lost 5 bases to trimming and J lost 6 bases; unmatched junction nucleotides: 8. CDR3 size: 16 residues. Germline CDR1 and CDR2: MNHEY and SVGAGI.

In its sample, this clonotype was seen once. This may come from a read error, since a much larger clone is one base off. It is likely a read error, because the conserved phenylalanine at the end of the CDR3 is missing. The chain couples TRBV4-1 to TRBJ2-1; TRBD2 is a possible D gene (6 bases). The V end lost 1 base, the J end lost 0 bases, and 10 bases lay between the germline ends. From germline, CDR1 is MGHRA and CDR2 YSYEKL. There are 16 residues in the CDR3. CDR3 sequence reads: CASSQAQAGSYNEQFL. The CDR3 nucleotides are TGCGCCAGCAGCCAAGCTCAAGCGGGCTCCTACAATGAGCAGTTCTTA.

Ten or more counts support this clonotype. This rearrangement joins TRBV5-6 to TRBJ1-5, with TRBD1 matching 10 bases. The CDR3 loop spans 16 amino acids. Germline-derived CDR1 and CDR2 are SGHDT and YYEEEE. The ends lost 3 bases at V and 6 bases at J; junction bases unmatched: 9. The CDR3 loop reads CASSYTGTGASQPQHF. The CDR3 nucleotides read TGTGCCAGCAGCTACACGGGGACAGGGGCTAGTCAGCCCCAGCATTTT.

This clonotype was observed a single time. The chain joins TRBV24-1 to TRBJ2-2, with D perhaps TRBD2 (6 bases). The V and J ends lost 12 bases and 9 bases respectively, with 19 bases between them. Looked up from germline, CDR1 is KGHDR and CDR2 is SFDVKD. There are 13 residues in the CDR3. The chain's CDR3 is CASSGTGPWELFF. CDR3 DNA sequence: TGTGCCTCCTCAGGGACTGGCCCCTGGGAGCTGTTTTTT.

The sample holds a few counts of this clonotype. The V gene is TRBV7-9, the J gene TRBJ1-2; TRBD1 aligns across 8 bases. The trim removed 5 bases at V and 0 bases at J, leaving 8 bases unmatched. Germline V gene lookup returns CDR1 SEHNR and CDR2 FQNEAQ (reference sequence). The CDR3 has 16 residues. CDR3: CASSPDRAETNYGYTF. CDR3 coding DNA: TGTGCCAGCAGCCCGGACAGGGCGGAAACTAACTATGGCTACACCTTC.

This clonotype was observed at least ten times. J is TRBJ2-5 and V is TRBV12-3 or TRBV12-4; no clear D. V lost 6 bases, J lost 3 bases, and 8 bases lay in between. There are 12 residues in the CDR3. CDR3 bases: TGTGCCAGCAGCCGTTTCGAAGAGACCCAGTACTTC. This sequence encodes CASSRFEETQYF.

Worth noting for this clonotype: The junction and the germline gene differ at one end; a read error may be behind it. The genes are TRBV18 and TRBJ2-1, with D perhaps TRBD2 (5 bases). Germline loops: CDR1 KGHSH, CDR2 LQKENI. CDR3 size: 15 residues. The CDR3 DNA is TGTGCCAGCTCATATTCCCTAGCAAACCACAATGAGCAGTTCTTT. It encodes CASSYSLANHNEQFF. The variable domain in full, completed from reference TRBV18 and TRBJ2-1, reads NAGVMQNPRHLVRRRGQEARLRCSPMKGHSHVYWYRQLPEEGLKFMVYLQKENIIDESGMPKERFSAEFPKEGPSILRIQQVVRGDSAAYFCASSYSLANHNEQFFGPGTRLTVL.

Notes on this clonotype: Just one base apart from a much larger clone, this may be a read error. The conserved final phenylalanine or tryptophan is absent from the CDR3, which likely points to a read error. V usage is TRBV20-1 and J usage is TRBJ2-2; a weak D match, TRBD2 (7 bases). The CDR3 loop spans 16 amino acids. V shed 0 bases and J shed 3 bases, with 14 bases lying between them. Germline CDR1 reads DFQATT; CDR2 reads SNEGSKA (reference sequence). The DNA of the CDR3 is TGCAGTGCTAGAGATCCCCGAGGGGGGGACACCGGGGAGCTGTTTTAT. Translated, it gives CSARDPRGGDTGELFY.

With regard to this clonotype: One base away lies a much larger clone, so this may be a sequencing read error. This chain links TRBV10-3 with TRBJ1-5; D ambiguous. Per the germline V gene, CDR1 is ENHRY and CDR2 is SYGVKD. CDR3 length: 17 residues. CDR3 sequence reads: CAIRESTTSGGNQPQHF. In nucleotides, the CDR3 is TGTGCCATCCGTGAGTCGACTACCTCTGGGGGCAATCAGCCCCAGCATTTT.

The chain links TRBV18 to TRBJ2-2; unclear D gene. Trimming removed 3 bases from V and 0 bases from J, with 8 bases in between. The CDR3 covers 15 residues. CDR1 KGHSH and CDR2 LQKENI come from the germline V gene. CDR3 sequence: CASSPSFANTGELFF. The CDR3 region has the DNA TGTGCCAGCTCACCTAGCTTCGCGAACACCGGGGAGCTGTTTTTT.